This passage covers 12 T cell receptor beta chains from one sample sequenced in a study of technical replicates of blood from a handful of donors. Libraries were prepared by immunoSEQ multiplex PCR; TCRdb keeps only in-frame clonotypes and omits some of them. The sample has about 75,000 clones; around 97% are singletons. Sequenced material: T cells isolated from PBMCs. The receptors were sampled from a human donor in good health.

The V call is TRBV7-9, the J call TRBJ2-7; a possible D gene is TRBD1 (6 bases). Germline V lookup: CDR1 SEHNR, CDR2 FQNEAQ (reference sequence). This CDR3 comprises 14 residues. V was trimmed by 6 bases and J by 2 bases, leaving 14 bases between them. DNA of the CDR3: TGTGCCAGCAGTCGGGGACATGGCGCCTACGAGCAGTACTTC. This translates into CASSRGHGAYEQYF.

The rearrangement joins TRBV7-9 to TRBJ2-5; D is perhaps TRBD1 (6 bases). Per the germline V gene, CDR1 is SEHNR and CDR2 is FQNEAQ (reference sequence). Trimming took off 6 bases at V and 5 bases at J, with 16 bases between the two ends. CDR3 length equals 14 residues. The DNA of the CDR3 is TGTGCCAGCAGAGAAAACCGGCAGGGGGAGACCCAGTACTTC. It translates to CASRENRQGETQYF.

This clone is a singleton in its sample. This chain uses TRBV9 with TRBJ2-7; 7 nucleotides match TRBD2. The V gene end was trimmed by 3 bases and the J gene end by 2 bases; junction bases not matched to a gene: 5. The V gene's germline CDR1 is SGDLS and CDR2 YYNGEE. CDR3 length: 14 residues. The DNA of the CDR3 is TGTGCCAGCAGCGCGGGACTAACCACCTACGAGCAGTACTTC. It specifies CASSAGLTTYEQYF.

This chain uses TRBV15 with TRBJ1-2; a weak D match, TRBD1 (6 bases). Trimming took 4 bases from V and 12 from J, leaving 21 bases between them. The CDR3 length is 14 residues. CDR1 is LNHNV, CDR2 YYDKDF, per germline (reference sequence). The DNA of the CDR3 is TGTGCCACCAGCACACTCCGGGGGGCGCAGGACCACACCTTC. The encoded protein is CATSTLRGAQDHTF.

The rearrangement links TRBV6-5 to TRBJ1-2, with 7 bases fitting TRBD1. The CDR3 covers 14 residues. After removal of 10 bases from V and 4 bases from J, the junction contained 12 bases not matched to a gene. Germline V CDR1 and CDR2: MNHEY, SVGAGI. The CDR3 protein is CATPGQPFPYGYTF. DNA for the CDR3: TGTGCCACCCCGGGACAGCCGTTTCCCTATGGCTACACCTTC.

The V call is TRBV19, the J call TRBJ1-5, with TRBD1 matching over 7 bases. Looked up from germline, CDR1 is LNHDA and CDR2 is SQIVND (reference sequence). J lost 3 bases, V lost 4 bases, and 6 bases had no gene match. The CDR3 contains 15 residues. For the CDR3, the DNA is TGTGCCAGTAGTACCCGGGACAGCTCCAATCAGCCCCAGCATTTT. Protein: CASSTRDSSNQPQHF.

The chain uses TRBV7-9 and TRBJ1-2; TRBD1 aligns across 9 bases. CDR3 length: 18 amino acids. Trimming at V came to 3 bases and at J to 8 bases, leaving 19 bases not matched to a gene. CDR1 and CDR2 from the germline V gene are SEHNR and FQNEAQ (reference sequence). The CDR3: CASSLVNIRDREEAGYTF. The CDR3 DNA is TGTGCCAGCAGCTTGGTAAATATCCGGGACAGGGAGGAGGCCGGCTACACCTTC. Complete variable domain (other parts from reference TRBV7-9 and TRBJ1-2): DTGVSQNPRHKITKRGQNVTFRCDPISEHNRLYWYRQTLGQGPEFLTYFQNEAQLEKSRLLSDRFSAERPKGSFSTLEIQRTEQGDSAMYLCASSLVNIRDREEAGYTFGSGTRLTVV.

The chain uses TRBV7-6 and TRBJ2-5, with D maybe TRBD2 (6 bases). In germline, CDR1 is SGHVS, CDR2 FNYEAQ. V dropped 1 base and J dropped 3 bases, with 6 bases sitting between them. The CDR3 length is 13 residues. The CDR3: CASSLGEEETQYF. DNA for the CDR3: TGTGCCAGCAGCTTAGGGGAGGAAGAGACCCAGTACTTC.

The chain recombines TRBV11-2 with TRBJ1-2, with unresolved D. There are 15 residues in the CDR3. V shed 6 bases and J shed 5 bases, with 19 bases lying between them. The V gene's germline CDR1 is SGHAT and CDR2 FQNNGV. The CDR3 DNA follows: TGTGCCAGCAGTAACACAGCAACGGCTGTATATGGCTACACCTTC. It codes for CASSNTATAVYGYTF.

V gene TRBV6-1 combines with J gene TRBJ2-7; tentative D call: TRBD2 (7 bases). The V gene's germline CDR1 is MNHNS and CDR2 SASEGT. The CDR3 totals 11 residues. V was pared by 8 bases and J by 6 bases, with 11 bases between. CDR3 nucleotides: TGTGCCAGCCCTGGGGGGGCCGAGCAGTACTTC. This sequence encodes CASPGGAEQYF.

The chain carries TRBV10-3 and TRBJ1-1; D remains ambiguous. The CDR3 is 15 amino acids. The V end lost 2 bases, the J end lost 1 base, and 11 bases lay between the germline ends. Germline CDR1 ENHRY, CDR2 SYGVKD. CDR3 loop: CAISEEWATNTEAFF. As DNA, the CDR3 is TGTGCCATCAGTGAGGAGTGGGCGACGAACACTGAAGCTTTCTTT.

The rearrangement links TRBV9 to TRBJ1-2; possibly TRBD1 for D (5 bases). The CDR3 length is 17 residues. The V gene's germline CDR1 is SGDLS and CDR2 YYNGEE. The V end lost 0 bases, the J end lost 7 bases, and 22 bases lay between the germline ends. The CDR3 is CASSVGGLGRDAGGYTF. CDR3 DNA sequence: TGTGCCAGCAGCGTAGGAGGATTGGGGAGGGACGCGGGTGGCTACACCTTC.